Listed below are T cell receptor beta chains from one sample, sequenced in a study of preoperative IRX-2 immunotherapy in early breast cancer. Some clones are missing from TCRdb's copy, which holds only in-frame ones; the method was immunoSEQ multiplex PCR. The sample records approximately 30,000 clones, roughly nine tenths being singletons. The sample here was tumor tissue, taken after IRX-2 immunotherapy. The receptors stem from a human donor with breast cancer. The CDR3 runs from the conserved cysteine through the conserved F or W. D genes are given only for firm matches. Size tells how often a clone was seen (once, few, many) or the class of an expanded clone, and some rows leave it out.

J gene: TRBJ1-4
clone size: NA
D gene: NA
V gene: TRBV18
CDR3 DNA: TGTGCCAGCTCACTAAACAAGGGTTTACGGGAAAAACTGTTTTTT
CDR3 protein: CASSLNKGLREKLFF

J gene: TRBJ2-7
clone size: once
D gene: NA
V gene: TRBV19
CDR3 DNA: TGTGCCTCACCTCCGGGACGGATAAAGTCCTACGAGCAGTACTTC
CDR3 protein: CASPPGRIKSYEQYF

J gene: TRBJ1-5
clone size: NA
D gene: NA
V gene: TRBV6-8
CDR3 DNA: TGTGCCAGCAGTTACGGAGGGTCTCAGCCCCAGCATTTT
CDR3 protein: CASSYGGSQPQHF

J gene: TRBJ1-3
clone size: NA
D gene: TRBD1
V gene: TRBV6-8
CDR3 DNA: TGTGCCAGCAGTTACGGGACAGGGAGCCCCCGCTCTGGAAACACCATATATTTT
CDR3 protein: CASSYGTGSPRSGNTIYF

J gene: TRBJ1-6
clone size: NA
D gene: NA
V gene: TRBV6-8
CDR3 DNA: TGTGCCAGCAGTGATCTCTCCTATAATTCACCCCTCCACTTT
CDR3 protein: CASSDLSYNSPLHF

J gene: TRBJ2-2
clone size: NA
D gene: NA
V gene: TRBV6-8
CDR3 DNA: TGTGCCAGCACTGCGTTCCCCGCCGGGGAGCTGTTTTTT
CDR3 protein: CASTAFPAGELFF

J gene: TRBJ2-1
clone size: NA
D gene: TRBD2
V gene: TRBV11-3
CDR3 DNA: TGTGCCAGCAGCCACGGGGGAGGGCTCAATGAGCAGTTCTTC
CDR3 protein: CASSHGGGLNEQFF

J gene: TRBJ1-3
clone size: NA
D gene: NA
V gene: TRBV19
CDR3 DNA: TGTGCCAGTAGTCCGCGGGAAAGAAACACCATATATTTT
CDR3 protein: CASSPRERNTIYF

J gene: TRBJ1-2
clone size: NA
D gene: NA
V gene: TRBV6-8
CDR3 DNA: TGTGCCAGCACATACCTGGACGGCTCCCCTCTCTATGGCTACACCTTC
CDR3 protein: CASTYLDGSPLYGYTF

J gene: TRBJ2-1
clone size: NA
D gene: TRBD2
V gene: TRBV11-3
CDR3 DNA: TGTGCCAGCAGTGGCGGAGCGGGGGGATACAATGAGCAGTTCTTC
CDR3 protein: CASSGGAGGYNEQFF

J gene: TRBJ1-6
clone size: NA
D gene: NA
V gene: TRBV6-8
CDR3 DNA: TGTGCCAGCAGTTACGATTGGAGAAGGGCGAGCTCCTATAATTCACCCCTCCACTTT
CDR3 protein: CASSYDWRRASSYNSPLHF

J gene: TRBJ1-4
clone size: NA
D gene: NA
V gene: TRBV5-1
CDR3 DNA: TGCGCCAGCAGCCCCGCTCCGGGGATTAATGAAAAACTGTTTTTT
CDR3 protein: CASSPAPGINEKLFF

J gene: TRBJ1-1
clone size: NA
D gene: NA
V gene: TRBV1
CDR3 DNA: TGCGCCAGCAGCCAATACGTACCGGGACAGGTGAACACTGAAGCTTTCTTT
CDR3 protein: CASSQYVPGQVNTEAFF

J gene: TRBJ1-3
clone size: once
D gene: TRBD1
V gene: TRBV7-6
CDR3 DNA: TGTGCCAGCAGCTTAAGACAGGGGGCTGGAAACACCATATATTTT
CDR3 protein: CASSLRQGAGNTIYF

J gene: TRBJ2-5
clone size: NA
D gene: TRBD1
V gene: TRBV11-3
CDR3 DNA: TGTGCCAGCATCCTAGGGGGCAGGGGAGAGACCCAGTACTTC
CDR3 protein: CASILGGRGETQYF

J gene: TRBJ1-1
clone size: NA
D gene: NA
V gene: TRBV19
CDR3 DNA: TGTGATGTTGAGGGTGCGGCGACTGAAGCTTTCTTT
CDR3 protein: CDVEGAATEAFF

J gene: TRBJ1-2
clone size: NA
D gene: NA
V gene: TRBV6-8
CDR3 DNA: TGTGCCAGCAGTTACCGACAGTATGGCTACACCTTC
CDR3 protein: CASSYRQYGYTF

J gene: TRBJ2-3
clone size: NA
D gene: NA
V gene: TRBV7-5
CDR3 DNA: TGTGCCAGCAGCTTAGGACAGGCTAGCACAGATACGCAGTATTTT
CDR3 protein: CASSLGQASTDTQYF

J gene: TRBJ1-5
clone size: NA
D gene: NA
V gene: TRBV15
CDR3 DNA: TGTGCCACCAGCAGAGATGTAACTGGGAGCGGAGCCCAGCATTTT
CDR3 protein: CATSRDVTGSGAQHF

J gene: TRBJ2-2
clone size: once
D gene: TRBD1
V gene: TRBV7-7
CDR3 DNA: TGTGCCAGCAGCCAAGCGACAGGGGGGGACACCGGGGAGCTGTTTTTT
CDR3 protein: CASSQATGGDTGELFF